A single sample gave rise to the 24 T cell receptor beta chains below, sequenced in a study of low-dose radiotherapy and immunotherapy resistance in tumors. Specified time point: before trial treatment. Gene-specific TRAV and TRBV primers were used for first-strand cDNA, covering alpha and beta chains. Amplification, which lasted 15 to 20 PCR cycles, used a constant-region primer and V-primer adapter to amplify TCRs. TCRdb reprocessed the reads via MiXCR and lists one record per CDR3 protein. The table has tens of thousands of distinct CDR3 sequences, 15% to 20% seen once. This specimen consisted of PBMCs, obtained before treatment. The receptors were sampled from a male donor with prostate cancer.

This clonotype was recorded many times. The J gene is TRBJ2-1, the V gene TRBV7-9; TRBD2 aligns across 10 bases. Trimming at V came to 5 bases and at J to 4 bases, leaving 5 bases not matched to a gene. The CDR3 is 15 residues long. The V gene's germline CDR1 is SEHNR and CDR2 FQNEAQ (reference sequence). CDR3: CASSEALAGYNEQFF. The CDR3 nucleotides read TGTGCCAGCAGCGAAGCACTAGCGGGATACAATGAGCAGTTCTTC.

Note on this clonotype: The DNA is left out, because the CDR3 cannot be placed on it with certainty; the CDR3 is given as TCRdb lists it. This CDR3 is CASRRSNQEPNTGELFFF. The chain links TRBV27 to TRBJ2-2. The CDR3 length equals 18 residues, ends included. The V gene's germline CDR1 is MNHEY and CDR2 SMNVEV (reference sequence).

Of note for this clonotype: A far larger clone differs by one base, so this is likely a read error. The V gene is TRBV6-2 or TRBV6-3, the J gene TRBJ1-1; D gene unclear. The V and J ends lost 0 bases and 4 bases respectively, with 6 bases between them. The V gene's germline CDR1 is MNHEY and CDR2 SVGEGT. The CDR3 is 13 amino acids. The CDR3 region has the DNA TGTGCCAGCAGTTACTCGCCCATCACTGAAGCTTTCTTT. Protein product: CASSYSPITEAFF.

This clonotype has only a few counts. The gene calls are TRBV9 and TRBJ1-6, with D unresolved. The CDR3 extends over 13 amino acids. V was shortened by 4 bases and J by 13 bases, with 15 bases between the two germline ends. Germline V gene data show CDR1 as SGDLS and CDR2 as YYNGEE. In nucleotides, the CDR3 is TGTGCCAGCAGCCCAAAACTCGAGGATCCCCTCCACTTT. This translates into CASSPKLEDPLHF.

This clonotype has at least ten counts. The genes are TRBV6-2 or TRBV6-3 and TRBJ2-3, with D hard to call. The V gene's germline CDR1 is MNHEY and CDR2 SVGEGT. Trimming took off 5 bases at V and 3 bases at J, with 18 bases between the two ends. The length of the CDR3 is 16 residues. The CDR3 region has the DNA TGTGCCAGCAGTGATTGGGCTAGGATAGGTACAGATACGCAGTATTTT. As protein: CASSDWARIGTDTQYF.

This clonotype was counted ten times or more. The genes are TRBV18 and TRBJ2-7; 9 nucleotides line up with TRBD1. This CDR3 comprises 14 residues. CDR1 KGHSH and CDR2 LQKENI come from the germline V gene. Trimming cost V 3 bases and J 3 bases; bases outside gene matches: 3. CDR3 loop: CASSPGTGNYEQYF. The CDR3 region has the DNA TGTGCCAGCTCACCGGGGACAGGGAACTACGAGCAGTACTTC.

This clonotype was picked up many times. The chain carries TRBV10-3 and TRBJ2-6; D is ambiguous. The CDR3 totals 16 residues. Per germline, CDR1 ENHRY and CDR2 SYGVKD. Between the trimmed V and J ends, which lost 6 bases and 0 bases, there was a span of 12 bases. The CDR3 DNA is TGTGCCATCAGGGACGGAGACCTCTCTGGGGCCAACGTCCTGACTTTC. This translates into CAIRDGDLSGANVLTF.

This clonotype was recorded many times. For the CDR3, the DNA is TGCGCCAGCAGCTTGGAGACATCGAACACTGAAGCTTTCTTT. Encoded protein: CASSLETSNTEAFF. The V call is TRBV5-1, the J call TRBJ1-1; D gene unclear. The CDR3 totals 14 residues. Germline V gene data show CDR1 as SGHRS and CDR2 as YFSETQ. The V gene lost 0 bases and the J gene lost 1 base, with 7 bases spanning the gap.

V is TRBV5-1 and J is TRBJ1-2; D is perhaps TRBD1 (5 bases). Trimming stripped 4 bases from V and 6 bases from J, with 10 bases between. The CDR3 has 12 amino acids. From germline, CDR1 is SGHRS and CDR2 YFSETQ. The CDR3 loop is CASSDTGDGYTF. DNA of the CDR3: TGCGCCAGCAGCGATACAGGAGATGGCTACACCTTC.

This clonotype was counted a few times. The chain employs TRBV29-1 and TRBJ2-1; D tentatively reads TRBD1 or TRBD2 (5 bases each). CDR3 size: 13 residues. CDR1 is SQVTM and CDR2 is ANQGSEA in the germline V gene. V gave up 4 bases and J gave up 3 bases, with 10 bases separating them. The CDR3 nucleotides are TGCAGCGTTGCTGAGGGGAACTACAATGAGCAGTTCTTC. Translated: CSVAEGNYNEQFF.

For this clonotype: This likely reflects a read error, since a far larger clone is one base away. This rearrangement joins TRBV6-5 to TRBJ1-5; TRBD1 matches at 7 bases. J was trimmed by 9 bases and V by 5 bases; bases with no gene match: 10. This CDR3 region has 14 residues. The germline V gene encodes CDR1 MNHEY and CDR2 SVGAGI. As DNA, the CDR3 is TGTGCCAGCAGTCCGTCGACAGGGTATCGGCCCCAGCATTTT. This translates into CASSPSTGYRPQHF.

This clonotype occurred many times. The J gene is TRBJ2-2, the V gene TRBV3-1; 9 bases agree with TRBD2. CDR3 length: 15 amino acids. In germline, CDR1 is LGHDT, CDR2 YNNKEL (reference sequence). V was clipped by 3 bases and J by 5 bases; unmatched bases: 4. The CDR3 coding sequence is TGTGCCAGCAGCCACCGAGCGGGAGGAACCGGGGAGCTGTTTTTT. Translating gives CASSHRAGGTGELFF.

Many counts were recorded for this clonotype. The gene calls are TRBV29-1 and TRBJ2-7, with 9 bases aligning to TRBD1. This CDR3 has 12 amino acids. The germline V gene encodes CDR1 SQVTM and CDR2 ANQGSEA. Germline trimming cut 6 bases from V and 3 bases from J; bases unmatched to any gene: 3. Here the CDR3 reads CSVRQGDYEQYF. The CDR3 DNA reads as TGCAGCGTAAGACAGGGGGACTACGAGCAGTACTTC.

In this sample, this clonotype turned up many times. This rearrangement joins TRBV14 to TRBJ2-1; 9 bases line up with TRBD1. The CDR3 is 16 residues long. The trim removed 1 base at V and 2 bases at J, leaving 3 bases unmatched. Germline V gene sequence: CDR1 SGHDN, CDR2 FVKESK. The CDR3 DNA reads as TGTGCCAGCAGCCAAGTTGGGGACAGGGCCTACAATGAGCAGTTCTTC. Its translation is CASSQVGDRAYNEQFF.

Ten or more counts support this clonotype. V is TRBV7-2 and J is TRBJ2-3; 8 bases align to TRBD2. J lost 0 bases, V lost 2 bases, and 4 bases had no gene match. This CDR3 comprises 16 residues. Germline CDR1 SGHTA, CDR2 FQGNSA. CDR3 coding DNA: TGTGCCAGCAGCTTATCCCCGGGGGGGAGCACAGATACGCAGTATTTT. Translating it yields CASSLSPGGSTDTQYF.

At least ten counts were recorded for this clonotype. This sequence joins TRBV29-1 and TRBJ2-1; unclear D gene. The CDR3 consists of 13 residues. V lost 3 bases to trimming and J lost 0 bases, with 6 bases between them. Per the germline V gene, CDR1 is SQVTM and CDR2 is ANQGSEA. The CDR3 DNA is TGCAGCGTTGATATGACCTCCTACAATGAGCAGTTCTTC. As protein: CSVDMTSYNEQFF.

For this clonotype: A far larger clone differs by one base, so this is likely a read error. The J gene is TRBJ2-7, the V gene TRBV12-3 or TRBV12-4; D remains ambiguous. With 8 bases removed from V and 7 bases from J, the gap between germline ends came to 18 bases. The CDR3 is made up of 13 amino acids. The CDR3 bases are TGTGCCAGCCTGACCCAAACCTACAATGAGCAGTACTTC. It specifies CASLTQTYNEQYF.

As concerns this clonotype: One end of the junction does not line up with germline, which may come from a read error. CDR3 DNA sequence: TGTGCCAGTAGTGCCCCGGGACAGAATAATTCACCCTTCCACTTT. Translating gives CASSAPGQNNSPFHF. The chain uses TRBV19 and TRBJ1-6; 7 bases line up with TRBD1. The CDR3 consists of 15 residues. Germline V lookup: CDR1 LNHDA, CDR2 SQIVND (reference sequence).

This chain links TRBV28 with TRBJ1-1; 8 bases match TRBD1. Germline CDR1 and CDR2: MDHEN and SYDVKM. J gave up 5 bases and V 5 bases, and 16 bases lay outside the gene matches. The CDR3 has 17 amino acids. CDR3 residues: CASSEAGTGGVRTEAFF. In DNA, the CDR3 is TGTGCCAGCAGTGAGGCCGGGACAGGAGGCGTTAGGACTGAAGCTTTCTTT.

This clonotype was detected ten times or more. The rearrangement uses TRBV7-9 and TRBJ1-5, with unresolved D. The CDR3 runs to 15 residues. The germline V gene encodes CDR1 SEHNR and CDR2 FQNEAQ (reference sequence). Between the trimmed V and J ends, which lost 1 base and 1 base, there was a span of 8 bases. This chain's CDR3 is CASSLDGRSNQPQHF. The CDR3 bases are TGTGCCAGCAGCTTAGACGGCCGAAGCAATCAGCCCCAGCATTTT.

In DNA, the CDR3 is TGTGCCACCAGTGATTTGGAGACCCAGTACTTC. Translated: CATSDLETQYF. The V and J genes are TRBV24-1 and TRBJ2-5; D remains ambiguous. V gave up 0 bases and J gave up 5 bases, with 0 bases separating them. Germline V gene data show CDR1 as KGHDR and CDR2 as SFDVKD. This CDR3 region has 11 residues.

This clonotype showed up many times. The chain is built from TRBV25-1 and TRBJ1-1; D is perhaps TRBD1 (5 bases). The V gene's germline CDR1 is MGHDK and CDR2 SYGVNS. V lost 6 bases to trimming and J lost 11 bases, with 19 bases between them. The CDR3 contains 13 residues. The CDR3 here is CASSGAGRGRAFF. The CDR3 bases are TGTGCCAGCAGCGGCGCCGGTAGGGGAAGGGCTTTCTTT.

This clonotype was picked up many times. The CDR3, as DNA: TGCAGTGCTAGAGAAAGACTCTATAATTCACCCCTCCACTTT. It specifies CSARERLYNSPLHF. The gene calls are TRBV20-1 and TRBJ1-6, with D uncertain. The ends were cut back, 0 bases at V and 3 bases at J, with 6 bases in the middle. Per the germline V gene, CDR1 is DFQATT and CDR2 is SNEGSKA (reference sequence). There are 14 residues in the CDR3.

This clonotype was seen repeatedly, ten times or more. At one end the junction does not follow the germline gene, possibly because of a read error. The V and J genes are TRBV5-1 and TRBJ1-1, with D unclear. Germline loops: CDR1 SGHRS, CDR2 YFSETQ. The CDR3 extends over 13 amino acids. CDR3 in amino acids: CASSLARTAEAFF. As DNA, the CDR3 is TGTGCCAGCAGCTTGGCCCGTACTGCTGAAGCTTTCTTT.